A selection of T cell receptor beta chains follows, all from one sample in a study of T cell responses to AZD1222 COVID-19 vaccine. Measured with immunoSEQ multiplex PCR; TCRdb has only the in-frame clones, and not every one. This repertoire shows 200,000 to 300,000 clones, more than 85% found once; its top ten account for 0.55%. Here the sequenced sample was peripheral blood, taken on day 0 of AZD1222 vaccination. These receptors all come from an adult in good health. Each CDR3 is given with its conserved first and last residue. The D gene is left open where the match is weak. Only some rows state a clone size, as once, few, many or a class for expanded clones.

d_call	clone_size	v_call	cdr3_length	j_call	cdr3_nt	cdr3_aa
TRBD1	.	TRBV6-2/TRBV6-3	16	TRBJ1-5	TGTGCCAGCAGTCGGACAGGGAAAACGAGCAATCAGCCCCAGCATTTT	CASSRTGKTSNQPQHF
.	.	TRBV6-2/TRBV6-3	15	TRBJ1-1	TGTGCCAGCAGTTACCCGGGTACAGGGAACACTGAAGCTTTCTTT	CASSYPGTGNTEAFF
TRBD2	.	TRBV19	12	TRBJ2-4	TGTGCCAGTCGGGACTACCAGTATACTCAGTACTTC	CASRDYQYTQYF
TRBD2	.	TRBV3-1/TRBV3-2	15	TRBJ2-5	TGTGCCAGCAGCCTTAGCGGGGGGGGGCAAGAGACCCAGTACTTC	CASSLSGGGQETQYF
.	.	TRBV28	12	TRBJ1-5	TGTGCCAGCTTCCCCCCACAGGGTCCCCAGCATTTT	CASFPPQGPQHF
.	.	TRBV28	16	TRBJ2-2	TGTGCCAGCAGCTACGGGGTTACAAAGAACACCGGGGAGCTGTTTTTT	CASSYGVTKNTGELFF
TRBD1	.	TRBV29-1	15	TRBJ1-2	TGCAGCGTGCGACCGACAGGGGCCGTCGGCTATGGCTACACCTTC	CSVRPTGAVGYGYTF
TRBD1	.	TRBV18	16	TRBJ1-2	TGTGCCAGCTCACCACGGGACAGGATACCTAACTATGGCTACACCTTC	CASSPRDRIPNYGYTF
.	.	TRBV7-3	9	TRBJ2-2	TGTGCCAGCAGGAGGGAGCTGTTTTTT	CASRRELFF
.	.	TRBV7-8	16	TRBJ1-1	TGTGCCAGCAGCCGTGGGGCTGGACCGTTGAACACTGAAGCTTTCTTT	CASSRGAGPLNTEAFF
.	.	TRBV14	12	TRBJ1-2	TGTGCCAGCAGCCAATGGGGAGGGAGCTACACCTTC	CASSQWGGSYTF
.	.	TRBV28	14	TRBJ1-6	TGTGCCAGCAGTTTACTACAGGGAAGGTCACCCCTCCACTTT	CASSLLQGRSPLHF
TRBD1	.	TRBV28	18	TRBJ1-2	TGTGCCAGCAGTTTATGGAAGGGACAGGGACCCCTTAACTATGGCTACACCTTC	CASSLWKGQGPLNYGYTF
.	once	TRBV9	15	TRBJ2-1	TGTGCCAGCAGCGCCCGACAGGTTGGCTACAATGAGCAGTTCTTC	CASSARQVGYNEQFF
.	.	TRBV18	13	TRBJ1-5	TGTGCCAGCTCGTCGGCGGTCAATCAGCCCCAGCATTTT	CASSSAVNQPQHF
.	.	TRBV3-1/TRBV3-2	14	TRBJ1-1	TGTGCCAGCAGCCACAACACCGGCAGCACTGAAGCTTTCTTT	CASSHNTGSTEAFF
TRBD2	.	TRBV4-1	16	TRBJ2-1	TGCGCCAGCAGCCAAGATAGGATTAGCGGGGGGTATGAGCAGTTCTTC	CASSQDRISGGYEQFF
.	.	TRBV30	14	TRBJ2-7	TGTGCCTGGAGTGCCCAGCTTGGGGCCTACGAGCAGTACTTC	CAWSAQLGAYEQYF
.	.	TRBV30	14	TRBJ1-2	TGTGCCTGGAGTCGGAGGTCGTTGGACTATGGCTACACCTTC	CAWSRRSLDYGYTF
.	.	TRBV15	17	TRBJ1-5	TGTGCCACCAGCAGAGTCCCCTGGGGGTATGGCAATCAGCCCCAGCATTTT	CATSRVPWGYGNQPQHF
.	.	TRBV5-4	14	TRBJ2-3	TGTGCCAGCACCATCCCGGGACAAGAGGATACGCAGTATTTT	CASTIPGQEDTQYF
.	.	TRBV27	14	TRBJ1-5	TGTGCCAGCAGTTTTACGGATAGCAATCAGCCCCAGCATTTT	CASSFTDSNQPQHF
.	.	TRBV27	14	TRBJ1-1	TGTGCCAGCAGTTGGGGGGCCCTGGGCACTGAAGCTTTCTTT	CASSWGALGTEAFF
.	.	TRBV6-5	13	TRBJ1-5	TGTGCCAGCGGCCGAGCGACGGGTCAGCCCCAGCATTTT	CASGRATGQPQHF
TRBD2	once	TRBV7-9	15	TRBJ2-7	TGTGCCAGCAGCTTAAAGTCGCGGGAGGCAAACGAGCAGTACTTC	CASSLKSREANEQYF
.	once	TRBV5-1	14	TRBJ1-4	TGCGCCAGCAGCTTGGTCCCAGGGGATGAAAAACTGTTTTTT	CASSLVPGDEKLFF
TRBD1	.	TRBV5-1	16	TRBJ2-4	TGCGCCAGCAGCTCGATCGCCGGGACAGGGGCAAACATTCAGTACTTC	CASSSIAGTGANIQYF
.	.	TRBV30	15	TRBJ2-2	TGTGCCTGGAGGTTACAGGCGGGGAACACCGGGGAGCTGTTTTTT	CAWRLQAGNTGELFF
.	.	TRBV4-3	16	TRBJ2-7	TGCGCCAGCAGCCAAGATCTCACAGCGAGATCCTACGAGCAGTACTTC	CASSQDLTARSYEQYF
.	once	TRBV30	15	TRBJ1-4	TGTGCCTGGAGTAACTGGGGATCAACTAATGAAAAACTGTTTTTT	CAWSNWGSTNEKLFF
.	.	TRBV28	15	TRBJ1-1	TGTGCCAGCAAGCGGCAGCGGGAGATGAACACTGAAGCTTTCTTT	CASKRQREMNTEAFF
TRBD2	.	TRBV5-1	16	TRBJ2-3	TGCGCCAGCAGCTTGGGGTCGGGGAGGGTCACAGATACGCAGTATTTT	CASSLGSGRVTDTQYF
.	once	TRBV19	14	TRBJ2-7	TGTGCCAGTAGTATACTGGCAGGGAGGCACGAGCAGTACTTC	CASSILAGRHEQYF
.	.	TRBV5-1	14	TRBJ2-3	TGCGCCAGCAGCTTTCTAGGGGACTTTGATACGCAGTATTTT	CASSFLGDFDTQYF
.	few	TRBV9	14	TRBJ1-6	TGTGCCAGCAGCGCGGGACATCATAATTCACCCCTCCACTTT	CASSAGHHNSPLHF
.	once	TRBV28	14	TRBJ1-4	TGTGCCAGCAGTTTTTGGCCCGGGGGAGAAAAACTGTTTTTT	CASSFWPGGEKLFF
.	.	TRBV9	12	TRBJ2-2	TGTGCCAGCAGCACCCACACCGGGGAGCTGTTTTTT	CASSTHTGELFF
TRBD2	.	TRBV11-2	16	TRBJ2-1	TGTGCCAGCAGCCCCAGGACTAGCGGGATCTTGGAGGAGCAGTTCTTC	CASSPRTSGILEEQFF
TRBD2	.	TRBV7-2	16	TRBJ2-7	TGTGCCAGCAGCTCCGGACTAGCGGAGATAGGCTACGAGCAGTACTTC	CASSSGLAEIGYEQYF
.	.	TRBV29-1	10	TRBJ1-2	TGCAGCGTTGGCGGGAATGGCTACACCTTC	CSVGGNGYTF
.	.	TRBV3-1/TRBV3-2	16	TRBJ2-5	TGTGCCAGCAGCCAAGATCCCATCCGGGACCCAGGGAGCCAGTACTTC	CASSQDPIRDPGSQYF
TRBD1	.	TRBV28	16	TRBJ1-2	TGTGCCAGCAGCAAACTTCCGGGACAGGGGTCCTATGGCTACACCTTC	CASSKLPGQGSYGYTF
TRBD2	.	TRBV5-1	16	TRBJ2-3	TGCGCCAGCAGCTTGGAACTAGCGGGGAGCACAGATACGCAGTATTTT	CASSLELAGSTDTQYF